This T cell receptor (beta chain) derives from a study of T cell responses to AZD1222 COVID-19 vaccine. Regarding this clone: Its target is unknown.

Findings and limits, study-wide: It should be noted that donors were predominantly white British and more often female, and clonal diversity was possibly underestimated. Within unmutated variant regions lay the reported targets of nearly half of spike-specific TCRs. No day 14 peak samples; only post-peak repertoires were characterized. Spike-specific TCR breadth and depth both grew after two AZD1222 doses.

TCRdb's copy holds only in-frame clones and misses some; the assay was immunoSEQ multiplex PCR. The data contain about 94,000 clones, around 89% of them seen just once; the ten biggest clones take up roughly 12%. CDR3 length equals 15 residues. V shed 1 base and J shed 4 bases, with 13 bases lying between them. Germline V gene data show CDR1 as MNHNS and CDR2 as SASEGT. The chain links TRBV6-1 to TRBJ1-1; TRBD1 might be the D (6 bases). Here the sequenced sample was peripheral blood, taken 28 days after the second AZD1222 dose. The receptor comes from an adult who received the AZD1222 COVID-19 vaccine. CDR3 bases: TGTGCCAGCAGTGAAGTCGGGGGGCTCCGCACTGAAGCTTTCTTT. It is translated as CASSEVGGLRTEAFF.